The 15 T cell receptor beta chains below all came from one sample that was sequenced in a study of blood T cell repertoires in COVID-19 (dated by TCRdb to the early 2020s). The library was produced with the immunoSEQ multiplex PCR assay. TCRdb obtained this table from immuneACCESS and retained in-frame rearrangements with V and J assigned. These tables miss some clones; where compared with another copy, unresolved V genes account for less than half of the shortfall, and the remainder is unexplained. The sample table lists around 52,000 clones, around 80% of them with a count of one. The top ten clones comprise approximately 20% of the sample. The sample was peripheral blood. The source is a woman in her fifties or sixties with acute or convalescent COVID-19.

This clone has only a few counts. The V call is TRBV9, the J call TRBJ1-5; no reliable D call. CDR3 length equals 14 residues. V lost 3 bases and J 6 bases, leaving 13 bases between the germline ends. In germline, CDR1 is SGDLS, CDR2 YYNGEE. CDR3 sequence reads: CASSAEELSQPQHF. CDR3 nucleotides: TGTGCCAGCAGCGCCGAGGAACTCTCTCAGCCCCAGCATTTT.

The chain employs TRBV19 and TRBJ2-3, with D possibly matching TRBD2 (5 bases). CDR3 size: 13 residues. Trimming took 7 bases from V and 6 from J, leaving 14 bases between them. Germline V gene data show CDR1 as LNHDA and CDR2 as SQIVND (reference sequence). CDR3 residues: CASNSEAGDTQYF. The CDR3 DNA reads TGTGCCAGTAATTCGGAGGCCGGCGATACGCAGTATTTT.

The CDR3 loop is CASSFDSLHTYEQYF. The CDR3 DNA is TGTGCCAGCAGCTTCGACAGCCTCCATACCTACGAGCAGTACTTC. This sequence joins TRBV7-9 and TRBJ2-7; possible D gene TRBD1, 5 bases. The CDR3 runs to 15 residues. V was shortened by 3 bases and J by 2 bases, with 14 bases between the two germline ends. CDR1 SEHNR and CDR2 FQNEAQ come from the germline V gene (reference sequence).

This chain connects TRBV6-1 to TRBJ2-3; TRBD2 agrees at 11 bases. The CDR3 extends over 17 amino acids. The ends lost 2 bases at V and 1 base at J; junction bases unmatched: 5. Germline loops: CDR1 MNHNS, CDR2 SASEGT. The CDR3: CASSEYSGGAGTDTQYF. CDR3 sequence (DNA): TGTGCCAGCAGTGAATATAGCGGGGGGGCGGGCACAGATACGCAGTATTTT.

The genes are TRBV18 and TRBJ1-5, with 7 bases that match TRBD1. Germline V gene lookup returns CDR1 KGHSH and CDR2 LQKENI. The CDR3 extends over 15 amino acids. The junction had 2 bases not matched to a gene; V was cut back by 3 bases and J by 0 bases. Written as DNA, the CDR3 is TGTGCCAGCTCACCCGGGACAGCTAGCAATCAGCCCCAGCATTTT. Translation: CASSPGTASNQPQHF.

This clone showed up just a few times. One end of the junction varies from germline; a read error may be responsible. J is TRBJ1-6 and V is TRBV5-6, with D possibly being TRBD1 (5 bases). The CDR3 runs to 16 residues. CDR1 SGHDT and CDR2 YYEEEE come from the germline V gene. In nucleotides, the CDR3 is TGTGCCAGCAGCTTGGTGACCCGACAGTATACTTCACCCCTCCACTTT. The encoded protein is CASSLVTRQYTSPLHF.

The V call is TRBV6-5, the J call TRBJ1-3; D not resolved. Germline CDR1 reads MNHEY; CDR2 reads SVGAGI. The length of the CDR3 is 15 residues. The V end was cut by 8 bases, the J end by 0 bases, with 14 bases between. CDR3 residues: CASLSDTNSGNTIYF. The CDR3 nucleotides read TGTGCCAGCTTAAGTGACACCAACTCTGGAAACACCATATATTTT.

The table lists this clone with a few counts. The chain uses TRBV6-4 and TRBJ2-2; D is perhaps TRBD2 (6 bases). Deletions cut 7 bases from V and 6 bases from J, with 12 bases between. Per the germline V gene, CDR1 is MRHNA and CDR2 is SNTAGT. This CDR3 spans 13 amino acids. The CDR3 is CASKETSSGELFF. In DNA form, the CDR3 reads TGTGCCAGCAAGGAGACTAGTTCCGGGGAGCTGTTTTTT.

This chain connects TRBV30 to TRBJ1-5; no reliable D call. V lost 2 bases to trimming and J lost 6 bases, with 8 bases between them. CDR1 and CDR2 from the germline V gene are GTSNPN and SVGIG (reference sequence). The CDR3 extends over 12 amino acids. For the CDR3, the DNA is TGTGCCTGGAGTAGAGGGTTTCAGCCCCAGCATTTT. Translation: CAWSRGFQPQHF. The complete variable domain, with remaining parts taken from reference TRBV30 and TRBJ1-5, reads SQTIHQWPATLVQPVGSPLSLECTVEGTSNPNLYWYRQAAGRGLQLLFYSVGIGQISSEVPQNLSASRPQDRQFILSSKKLLLSDSGFYLCAWSRGFQPQHFGDGTRLSIL.

The V and J genes are TRBV19 and TRBJ2-2; 11 nucleotides match TRBD2. The CDR3 sequence is 16 residues long. Germline lookup yields CDR1 LNHDA and CDR2 SQIVND (reference sequence). The trim removed 5 bases at V and 3 bases at J, leaving 5 bases unmatched. CDR3 sequence (DNA): TGTGCCAGTAGTCCTGGACTAGCGGGCGACACCGGGGAGCTGTTTTTT. Translated: CASSPGLAGDTGELFF. Based on the CDR3 plus reference TRBV19 and TRBJ2-2, the full variable domain is DGGITQSPKYLFRKEGQNVTLSCEQNLNHDAMYWYRQDPGQGLRLIYYSQIVNDFQKGDIAEGYSVSREKKESFPLTVTSAQKNPTAFYLCASSPGLAGDTGELFFGEGSRLTVL.

V gene TRBV6-2 or TRBV6-3 combines with J gene TRBJ1-5; weak D call: TRBD1 (6 bases). This CDR3 is 13 amino acids long. The germline V and J ends were trimmed by 5 bases and 6 bases, with 11 bases remaining between them. CDR1 is MNHEY and CDR2 is SVGEGT in the germline V gene. The CDR3 nucleotides read TGTGCCAGCAGTACAGGGAGGGGTCAGCCCCAGCATTTT. It encodes CASSTGRGQPQHF.

This rearrangement joins TRBV5-6 to TRBJ2-7; 7 nucleotides agree with TRBD2. The CDR3 sequence is 15 residues long. V was clipped by 4 bases and J by 1 base; unmatched bases: 8. Looked up from germline, CDR1 is SGHDT and CDR2 is YYEEEE. CDR3 sequence reads: CASSTVWGGSYEQYF. The CDR3 coding sequence is TGTGCCAGCAGCACGGTGTGGGGGGGGTCCTACGAGCAGTACTTC.

The CDR3 DNA reads TGTGCCAGCAGCTTAGCAGGGAGTAAGGGTCAGCCCCAGCATTTT. It is translated as CASSLAGSKGQPQHF. V usage is TRBV7-9 and J usage is TRBJ1-5; D not resolved. There are 15 residues in the CDR3. Germline CDR1 and CDR2: SEHNR and FQNEAQ (reference sequence). V lost 0 bases, J lost 6 bases, and 12 bases lay in between.

The chain uses TRBV24-1 and TRBJ2-2; 10 positions match TRBD1. The V segment lost 7 bases and the J segment 5 bases; nucleotides outside the gene matches: 6. Germline CDR1 KGHDR, CDR2 SFDVKD. This CDR3 is 15 amino acids long. The CDR3 is CATRAGTGDTGELFF. The DNA of the CDR3 is TGTGCCACCAGAGCCGGGACAGGGGATACCGGGGAGCTGTTTTTT.

J is TRBJ1-2 and V is TRBV19; TRBD1 agrees at 9 bases. Germline V gives CDR1 LNHDA, CDR2 SQIVND (reference sequence). This CDR3 comprises 16 residues. The V and J ends lost 5 bases and 2 bases, in that order; junction bases with no gene match: 9. The CDR3 loop is CASSLQGAQGNYGYTF. In DNA, the CDR3 is TGTGCCAGTAGTTTACAGGGGGCGCAGGGAAACTATGGCTACACCTTC.